This paragraph covers one TCR beta chain sequence. This sample is part of a study of blood T cell repertoires in COVID-19. Study at large: Whether acute or convalescent, the COVID-19 samples came from the United States, Italy and Spain. PBMCs, B-cell-depleted T cells, or T cells provided the cDNA or gDNA that made up the material.

CDR1 is ENHRY and CDR2 is SYGVKD in the germline V gene. Trimming at V came to 3 bases and at J to 6 bases, leaving 10 bases not matched to a gene. CDR3 length: 15 residues. The repertoire was sequenced with immunoSEQ multiplex PCR; TCRdb's copy has only in-frame clones and lacks some. The sample gives about 220,000 clones, 80% to 85% of which show up once; approximately 2.9% is in the top ten. This sequence was found in a woman aged 25-40 years who had recovered from COVID-19. Specimen: peripheral blood. V and J are TRBV10-3 and TRBJ2-7, with 8 positions matching TRBD1. This chain's CDR3 is CAISDPGTGQFEQYF. CDR3 DNA: TGTGCCATCAGTGATCCCGGGACAGGTCAGTTCGAGCAGTACTTC.